Presented here are 29 T cell receptor beta chains from one specimen sequenced in a study of blood T cell repertoires in COVID-19. The assay was immunoSEQ multiplex PCR, and TCRdb's table has in-frame clones only and misses some. This sample has more than 100,000 clones, with about three quarters found just once. Sequenced sample: peripheral blood. The receptors were sampled from a human donor with acute or convalescent COVID-19. The donor label of this sample is uncertain.

Only one count was recorded for this clone. V gene TRBV10-3 combines with J gene TRBJ2-1, with D maybe TRBD1 (7 bases). V was trimmed by 2 bases and J by 7 bases, leaving 15 bases between them. The CDR3 length is 15 residues. Germline CDR1 reads ENHRY; CDR2 reads SYGVKD. This CDR3 reads CAISEGQAGFNEQFF. The CDR3 DNA reads TGTGCCATCAGTGAGGGACAGGCGGGGTTTAATGAGCAGTTCTTC.

The table lists this clone with a count of one. This rearrangement joins TRBV11-2 to TRBJ2-5; no clear D. Germline CDR1 reads SGHAT; CDR2 reads FQNNGV. This CDR3 has 15 residues. V dropped 1 base and J dropped 4 bases, with 13 bases sitting between them. The CDR3 DNA is TGTGCCAGCAGCTTAGGTCCAGAACCCTCAGAGACCCAGTACTTC. It specifies CASSLGPEPSETQYF.

This clone was detected a few times. In nucleotides, the CDR3 is TGTGCCTCCGACAGGGGAGGCGGGGAAGCTTTCTTT. Translated, it gives CASDRGGGEAFF. The chain carries TRBV30 and TRBJ1-1, with 8 bases fitting TRBD1. The V gene's germline CDR1 is GTSNPN and CDR2 SVGIG (reference sequence). J was trimmed by 8 bases and V by 7 bases; bases with no gene match: 9. This CDR3 contains 12 residues.

This chain connects TRBV2 to TRBJ1-3; the D is unclear. Germline V gene data show CDR1 as SNHLY and CDR2 as FYNNEI. There are 17 residues in the CDR3. Between the trimmed V and J ends, which lost 0 bases and 0 bases, there was a span of 12 bases. CDR3 loop: CASSEAPYRPSGNTIYF. CDR3 bases: TGTGCCAGCAGTGAAGCGCCTTACAGACCCTCTGGAAACACCATATATTTT. The full variable domain, in which reference TRBV2 and TRBJ1-3 provide the parts outside the CDR3, is EPEVTQTPSHQVTQMGQEVILRCVPISNHLYFYWYRQILGQKVEFLVSFYNNEISEKSEIFDDQFSVERPDGSNFTLKIRSTKLEDSAMYFCASSEAPYRPSGNTIYFGEGSWLTVV.

This clone was observed once. The chain uses TRBV4-2 and TRBJ2-1; 11 positions match TRBD1. CDR3 length: 15 amino acids. The J segment lost 8 bases and the V segment lost 0 bases, leaving 3 bases of the junction unmatched. CDR1 is LGHNA, CDR2 YNFKEQ, per germline. This chain's CDR3 is CASSQDWTGGDEQFF. The CDR3, as DNA: TGTGCCAGCAGCCAAGATTGGACAGGGGGCGATGAGCAGTTCTTC.

This clone was detected a few times. V usage is TRBV6-5 and J usage is TRBJ2-5; D is unresolved. Per the germline V gene, CDR1 is MNHEY and CDR2 is SVGAGI. This CDR3 is 15 amino acids long. Trimming took off 6 bases at V and 5 bases at J, with 19 bases between the two ends. The CDR3, as DNA: TGTGCCAGCAGGCCTCTCCTAACAGCCGGCGAGACCCAGTACTTC. Protein sequence: CASRPLLTAGETQYF.

This clone was observed a single time. The chain employs TRBV21-1 and TRBJ2-7; TRBD1, the table's D call, lacks a check against the DNA. TRBV21-1 is designated a pseudogene. The CDR3 extends over 16 amino acids. CDR3 sequence reads: CASSRGRDRSSYEQYV. CDR3 in DNA: TGTGCCAGCAGCAGGGGACGGGACAGGTCCTCCTACGAGCAGTACGTC.

This chain joins TRBV19 and TRBJ1-1, with D perhaps matching TRBD1 (5 bases). The germline V and J ends were trimmed by 3 bases and 4 bases, with 9 bases remaining between them. CDR3 size: 13 residues. Germline assignment: CDR1 LNHDA and CDR2 SQIVND (reference sequence). The CDR3 bases are TGTGCCAGTAGTATGGGCCAGGGCACTGAAGCTTTCTTT. Its protein product is CASSMGQGTEAFF.

Remarks on this clone: The junction departs from the called germline gene at one end, perhaps through a read error. This rearrangement joins TRBV3-1 (or the pseudogene TRBV3-2) to TRBJ1-1; D is unclear. There are 11 residues in the CDR3. Germline V lookup: CDR1 LGHDT, CDR2 YNNKEL (reference sequence). This CDR3 reads CASGHLGRAFF. In DNA, the CDR3 is TGTGCCAGCGGCCATCTCGGGAGGGCTTTCTTT.

The J gene is TRBJ2-1, the V gene TRBV24-1; a possible D gene is TRBD2 (5 bases). Trimming took 3 bases from V and 0 from J, leaving 11 bases between them. Germline V gene sequence: CDR1 KGHDR, CDR2 SFDVKD. The CDR3 has 16 residues. The CDR3 protein is CATSDPYRDSYNEQFF. The CDR3 coding sequence is TGTGCCACCAGTGATCCTTACCGGGACTCCTACAATGAGCAGTTCTTC.

A single count supports this clone. The chain links TRBV28 to TRBJ1-5, with 7 bases fitting TRBD1. The CDR3 runs to 15 residues. Per germline, CDR1 MDHEN and CDR2 SYDVKM. The J segment lost 3 bases and the V segment lost 2 bases, leaving 4 bases of the junction unmatched. CDR3 sequence reads: CASSLLDRDNQPQHF. DNA for the CDR3: TGTGCCAGCAGTTTACTTGACAGGGACAATCAGCCCCAGCATTTT.

The rearrangement uses TRBV27 and TRBJ2-2; TRBD2 aligns across 11 bases. CDR3 length: 16 residues. The germline gives CDR1 MNHEY, CDR2 SMNVEV (reference sequence). J was trimmed by 5 bases and V by 1 base; bases with no gene match: 3. The CDR3 loop reads CASSLWLAGGTGELFF. CDR3 nucleotides: TGTGCCAGCAGTTTATGGCTAGCGGGGGGAACCGGGGAGCTGTTTTTT.

This clone was recorded a few times. The chain joins TRBV7-9 to TRBJ1-4; maybe TRBD1 (6 bases). The germline V and J ends were trimmed by 5 bases and 8 bases, with 18 bases remaining between them. Germline CDR1 and CDR2: SEHNR and FQNEAQ (reference sequence). The CDR3 loop spans 15 amino acids. The chain's CDR3 is CASSPGAGAMEKLFF. Written as DNA, the CDR3 is TGTGCCAGCAGCCCAGGCGCGGGGGCTATGGAAAAACTGTTTTTT.

The chain employs TRBV28 and TRBJ1-5, with 7 bases that match TRBD1. CDR3 size: 14 residues. J lost 4 bases, V lost 2 bases, and 2 bases had no gene match. Germline V gene sequence: CDR1 MDHEN, CDR2 SYDVKM. CDR3 protein: CASSLEQGNQPQHF. Written as DNA, the CDR3 is TGTGCCAGCAGTTTAGAACAGGGGAATCAGCCCCAGCATTTT.

V gene TRBV3-1 (or the pseudogene TRBV3-2) combines with J gene TRBJ1-1, with 8 bases aligning to TRBD1. The germline CDR1 and CDR2 sequences are LGHDT and YNNKEL (reference sequence). CDR3 size: 13 residues. After removal of 6 bases from V and 4 bases from J, the junction contained 4 bases not matched to a gene. CDR3 nucleotides: TGTGCCAGCAGTGACAGGGGTGGCACTGAAGCTTTCTTT. Amino acids: CASSDRGGTEAFF.

The chain is built from TRBV2 and TRBJ1-1, with 7 bases lining up with TRBD1. Trimming took 4 bases from V and 7 from J; bases not matched to a gene: 6. The germline gives CDR1 SNHLY, CDR2 FYNNEI. The CDR3 length is 13 residues. CDR3 nucleotides: TGTGCCAGCAGTGGAGACAGGGCTGGTGAAGCTTTCTTT. It yields the protein CASSGDRAGEAFF.

The chain is built from TRBV5-4 and TRBJ2-2; 7 positions agree with TRBD2. The V and J ends lost 0 bases and 1 base, in that order; junction bases with no gene match: 6. The CDR3 is made up of 17 amino acids. From germline, CDR1 is SGHNT and CDR2 YYREEE (reference sequence). The CDR3 DNA is TGTGCCAGCAGCTTGGCCGGGAGGCAGATGAACACCGGGGAGCTGTTTTTT. This codes for CASSLAGRQMNTGELFF.

The rearrangement uses TRBV19 and TRBJ1-4; D is unresolved. V gave up 5 bases and J gave up 3 bases, with 13 bases separating them. The V gene's germline CDR1 is LNHDA and CDR2 SQIVND (reference sequence). CDR3 length equals 15 residues. For the CDR3, the DNA is TGTGCCAGTAGTGCCCACTCCCATGCTAATGAAAAACTGTTTTTT. Its protein is CASSAHSHANEKLFF.

This clone was seen more than once but under ten times. J is TRBJ2-7 and V is TRBV12-3 or TRBV12-4, with a tentative D call TRBD1 (6 bases). V was pared by 8 bases and J by 3 bases, with 14 bases between. CDR3 length: 13 residues. CDR3 loop: CASGRTADYEQYF. The CDR3 nucleotides read TGTGCCAGCGGCCGGACAGCAGACTACGAGCAGTACTTC.

The CDR3 reads CAWSPDREYGYTF. As DNA, the CDR3 is TGTGCCTGGAGCCCAGACAGGGAATATGGCTACACCTTC. V usage is TRBV30 and J usage is TRBJ1-2, with 7 positions matching TRBD1. Germline V gene data show CDR1 as GTSNPN and CDR2 as SVGIG (reference sequence). The CDR3 has 13 amino acids. With 3 bases clipped from V and 5 bases from J, the junction kept 6 bases outside the gene matches.

This sequence joins TRBV27 and TRBJ2-2; 9 bases fit TRBD1. Germline V CDR1 and CDR2: MNHEY, SMNVEV (reference sequence). The CDR3 is 15 amino acids. J lost 5 bases, V lost 5 bases, and 6 bases had no gene match. CDR3 residues: CASSNRGLGTGELFF. The CDR3 region has the DNA TGTGCCAGCAGTAACAGGGGGCTCGGAACCGGGGAGCTGTTTTTT.

J is TRBJ1-2 and V is TRBV7-9; 7 positions match TRBD1. CDR3 length: 16 residues. After removal of 5 bases from V and 8 bases from J, the junction contained 17 bases not matched to a gene. The germline V gene has CDR1 SEHNR and CDR2 FQNEAQ (reference sequence). This CDR3 reads CASSPIQGRVFRGYTF. CDR3 coding DNA: TGTGCCAGCAGCCCGATACAGGGGCGAGTATTTCGGGGCTACACCTTC.

The rearrangement uses TRBV18 and TRBJ1-6, with 7 bases aligning to TRBD1. V gave up 3 bases and J gave up 7 bases; unmatched junction bases: 6. From germline, CDR1 is KGHSH and CDR2 LQKENI. This CDR3 contains 15 residues. CDR3 residues: CASSPTRGPNSPLHF. Here the CDR3 DNA reads TGTGCCAGCTCACCCACGAGGGGGCCGAATTCACCCCTCCACTTT.

V gene TRBV28 combines with J gene TRBJ2-1, with D tentatively TRBD1 (6 bases). The V gene lost 4 bases and the J gene lost 8 bases, with 18 bases spanning the gap. CDR1 and CDR2 (germline): MDHEN, SYDVKM. There are 15 residues in the CDR3. CDR3 DNA: TGTGCCAGCAGTTCCGGGACAACGATGGTGGATGAGCAGTTCTTC. Residues: CASSSGTTMVDEQFF.

The chain joins TRBV9 to TRBJ2-2, with TRBD2 matching 8 bases. CDR3 size: 17 residues. Per germline, CDR1 SGDLS and CDR2 YYNGEE. V shed 4 bases, J shed 4 bases, and the junction held 12 bases outside the gene matches. CDR3 sequence: CASSPGRAGGRTGELFF. The CDR3 region has the DNA TGTGCCAGCAGCCCCGGCAGGGCGGGGGGTCGCACCGGGGAGCTGTTTTTT.

The gene calls are TRBV5-1 and TRBJ2-1, with 8 bases that match TRBD1. Germline CDR1 and CDR2: SGHRS and YFSETQ. V shed 3 bases and J 4 bases; nucleotides not matched to a gene: 6. CDR3 length: 15 amino acids. CDR3 nucleotides: TGCGCCAGCAGCTGGGGACAGGATCGATACAATGAGCAGTTCTTC. Its translation is CASSWGQDRYNEQFF.

J is TRBJ2-1 and V is TRBV9; 11 nucleotides match TRBD2. Germline CDR1 SGDLS, CDR2 YYNGEE. The CDR3 contains 17 residues. The ends lost 0 bases at V and 8 bases at J; junction bases unmatched: 10. CDR3 nucleotides: TGTGCCAGCAGCGTAGAGTTGAGAACTAGCGGGGGCCATGAGCAGTTCTTC. This translates into CASSVELRTSGGHEQFF.

The rearrangement joins TRBV14 to TRBJ1-1, with D perhaps TRBD1 (6 bases). V was shortened by 4 bases and J by 1 base, with 22 bases between the two germline ends. Germline-derived CDR1 and CDR2 are SGHDN and FVKESK. The CDR3 covers 18 residues. CDR3 nucleotide sequence: TGTGCCAGCAGCCTACTATCCCTGGGGGGGCAATGGAACACTGAAGCTTTCTTT. It specifies CASSLLSLGGQWNTEAFF.

The chain uses TRBV14 and TRBJ2-4; a weak D match, TRBD2 (6 bases). The CDR3 sequence is 13 residues long. Trimming cost V 1 base and J 9 bases, with 10 bases left between them. Per germline, CDR1 SGHDN and CDR2 FVKESK. CDR3 nucleotides: TGTGCCAGCAGCCAAGGTGGGGGGTCCATTCAGTACTTC. This codes for CASSQGGGSIQYF. The entire variable domain, with the rest obtained from reference TRBV14 and TRBJ2-4, is as follows: EAGVTQFPSHSVIEKGQTVTLRCDPISGHDNLYWYRRVMGKEIKFLLHFVKESKQDESGMPNNRFLAERTGGTYSTLKVQPAELEDSGVYFCASSQGGGSIQYFGAGTRLSVL.